One and the same sample provided the 27 T cell receptor beta chains below, sequenced in a study of T cell responses to AZD1222 COVID-19 vaccine. TCRdb's table, derived via immunoSEQ multiplex PCR, lists solely in-frame clones and lacks some. The sample has some 140,000 clones; around 90% are singletons. The input for sequencing was peripheral blood, taken on day 0 of AZD1222 vaccination. Receptor source: an adult in good health.

In DNA form, the CDR3 reads TGTGCTAGTGGGGGCGGGGCGCCCACCGGGGAGCTGTTTTTT. Translated, it gives CASGGGAPTGELFF. The chain employs TRBV12-5 and TRBJ2-2, with D possibly TRBD2 on 6 matching bases. CDR3 length equals 14 residues. Per germline, CDR1 LGHNT and CDR2 FRNRAP. V lost 6 bases, J lost 4 bases, and 12 bases lay in between.

The chain employs TRBV9 and TRBJ1-2, with no clear D. Trimming shortened V by 0 bases and J by 6 bases, and 15 bases separated the two germline ends. The V gene's germline CDR1 is SGDLS and CDR2 YYNGEE. The CDR3 consists of 15 residues. DNA for the CDR3: TGTGCCAGCAGCGTAGACCCATATCCTGGGAATGGCTACACCTTC. Translated: CASSVDPYPGNGYTF.

The rearrangement links TRBV10-3 to TRBJ2-6; 9 bases are shared with TRBD2. The CDR3 contains 16 residues. V was clipped by 9 bases and J by 2 bases; unmatched bases: 8. Germline V lookup: CDR1 ENHRY, CDR2 SYGVKD. The CDR3 protein is CAIAGGTTPGANVLTF. CDR3 bases: TGTGCCATAGCGGGGGGCACAACCCCTGGGGCCAACGTCCTGACTTTC.

The chain combines TRBV6-5 with TRBJ1-5, with TRBD1 matching over 7 bases. The trim removed 11 bases at V and 3 bases at J, leaving 7 bases unmatched. Per germline, CDR1 MNHEY and CDR2 SVGAGI. There are 13 residues in the CDR3. The CDR3 nucleotides read TGTGCCGTTCGACAGGGCCTCAATCAGCCCCAGCATTTT. Translation gives CAVRQGLNQPQHF.

This rearrangement joins TRBV27 to TRBJ2-6; 7 bases match TRBD1. V was clipped by 2 bases and J by 2 bases; unmatched bases: 0. The CDR3 totals 15 residues. Germline V gives CDR1 MNHEY, CDR2 SMNVEV (reference sequence). As DNA, the CDR3 is TGTGCCAGCAGTTTACAGGGGGCTGGGGCCAACGTCCTGACTTTC. Protein: CASSLQGAGANVLTF.

The J gene is TRBJ2-1, the V gene TRBV19; 7 bases fit TRBD1. Trimming removed 3 bases from V and 3 bases from J; junction bases left unmatched: 8. CDR1 LNHDA and CDR2 SQIVND come from the germline V gene (reference sequence). The CDR3 covers 16 residues. CDR3 nucleotide sequence: TGTGCCAGTAGTATTCGTCACAGGGGCGACTACAATGAGCAGTTCTTC. Protein sequence: CASSIRHRGDYNEQFF.

In the case of this clone: Sequence at one end of the junction differs from germline and may be a read error. The chain combines TRBV3-1 (or the pseudogene TRBV3-2) with TRBJ2-1; D uncertain. Germline CDR1 and CDR2: LGHDT and YNNKEL (reference sequence). The CDR3 loop spans 15 amino acids. CDR3 DNA sequence: TGTGCCAGCAGCCAAGGAAGATCAGAATACAATGAGCAGCTCTTC. Protein product: CASSQGRSEYNEQLF.

The chain joins TRBV7-4 to TRBJ2-7; 7 bases line up with TRBD1. Germline V lookup: CDR1 SGHVT, CDR2 SQSDAQ. The CDR3 runs to 15 residues. V was clipped by 5 bases and J by 6 bases; unmatched bases: 13. Here the CDR3 reads CASSHDRAQVGEQYF. CDR3 in DNA: TGTGCCAGCAGCCATGACAGGGCTCAGGTAGGCGAGCAGTACTTC.

This sequence joins TRBV6-5 and TRBJ1-6, with D possibly matching TRBD1 (6 bases). Trimming pared 1 base from V and 8 bases from J, leaving 12 bases between. CDR1 is MNHEY and CDR2 is SVGAGI in the germline V gene. This CDR3 is 15 amino acids long. This CDR3 reads CASSYFGGADSPLHF. For the CDR3, the DNA is TGTGCCAGCAGTTACTTTGGGGGCGCGGATTCACCCCTCCACTTT.

The CDR3 nucleotides are TGTGCCAGCATCCCGGGACAAGCTATAGGCTACACCTTC. As protein: CASIPGQAIGYTF. The V call is TRBV12-3 or TRBV12-4, the J call TRBJ1-2; the D gene is possibly TRBD1 (6 bases). Trimming removed 7 bases from V and 8 bases from J, with 17 bases in between. The length of the CDR3 is 13 residues.

This chain connects TRBV27 to TRBJ1-3; 8 positions agree with TRBD1. This CDR3 is 15 amino acids long. Germline V gives CDR1 MNHEY, CDR2 SMNVEV (reference sequence). Germline trimming cut 8 bases from V and 2 bases from J; bases unmatched to any gene: 8. CDR3 protein: CASALTGGPGNTIYF. CDR3 bases: TGTGCCAGCGCGTTAACAGGGGGTCCTGGAAACACCATATATTTT.

The rearrangement joins TRBV25-1 to TRBJ1-1; no reliable D call. Germline V gene sequence: CDR1 MGHDK, CDR2 SYGVNS. The CDR3 covers 12 residues. With 3 bases removed from V and 5 bases from J, the gap between germline ends came to 7 bases. CDR3 protein: CASSDLRTEAFF. The CDR3 DNA reads TGTGCCAGCAGTGACTTAAGGACTGAAGCTTTCTTT. The complete variable domain, with remaining parts taken from reference TRBV25-1 and TRBJ1-1, reads EADIYQTPRYLVIGTGKKITLECSQTMGHDKMYWYQQDPGMELHLIHYSYGVNSTEKGDLSSESTVSRIRTEHFPLTLESARPSHTSQYLCASSDLRTEAFFGQGTRLTVV.

This clone was recorded once. The V gene is TRBV5-5, the J gene TRBJ1-1; D remains ambiguous. The V gene lost 2 bases and the J gene lost 4 bases, with 6 bases spanning the gap. This CDR3 contains 12 residues. The germline CDR1 and CDR2 sequences are SGHKS and YYEKEE (reference sequence). The chain's CDR3 is CASSLTSTEAFF. CDR3 nucleotide sequence: TGTGCCAGCAGCTTAACCAGCACTGAAGCTTTCTTT.

The chain recombines TRBV3-1 (or the pseudogene TRBV3-2) with TRBJ2-5; 14 bases line up with TRBD2. The CDR3 consists of 19 residues. V gave up 4 bases and J gave up 4 bases; unmatched junction bases: 14. The V gene's germline CDR1 is LGHDT and CDR2 YNNKEL (reference sequence). DNA for the CDR3: TGTGCCAGCAGCCGGCGGACCGGGACTAGCGGGAGCTTGGGAGAGACCCAGTACTTC. Amino acids: CASSRRTGTSGSLGETQYF.

The chain joins TRBV28 to TRBJ2-3; D might be TRBD1 (6 bases). Deletions cut 6 bases from V and 3 bases from J, with 16 bases between. The CDR3 extends over 15 amino acids. The germline V gene encodes CDR1 MDHEN and CDR2 SYDVKM. The CDR3 DNA reads TGTGCCAGCAGCCCCAGGGGTACGGGTACAGATACGCAGTATTTT. Its translation: CASSPRGTGTDTQYF.

This sequence joins TRBV28 and TRBJ2-5; D gene unclear. CDR3 length: 11 amino acids. The ends were cut back, 3 bases at V and 5 bases at J, with 4 bases in the middle. Germline V gives CDR1 MDHEN, CDR2 SYDVKM. Here the CDR3 reads CASSFSETQYF. CDR3 bases: TGTGCCAGCAGTTTTTCGGAGACCCAGTACTTC.

This chain uses TRBV6-2 or TRBV6-3 with TRBJ1-3; a weak D match, TRBD1 (5 bases). Germline V gene lookup returns CDR1 MNHEY and CDR2 SVGEGT. The CDR3 has 14 amino acids. V was cut by 2 bases and J by 2 bases, with 7 bases left in between. Here the CDR3 DNA reads TGTGCCAGCAGTTACAGGGGAACTGGAAACACCATATATTTT. It codes for CASSYRGTGNTIYF.

This clone was seen just once. The chain uses TRBV27 and TRBJ1-2, with 8 positions matching TRBD1. Germline trimming cut 6 bases from V and 2 bases from J; bases unmatched to any gene: 11. Germline lookup yields CDR1 MNHEY and CDR2 SMNVEV (reference sequence). CDR3 length: 16 amino acids. The CDR3 here is CASRPGGGPPNYGYTF. CDR3 sequence (DNA): TGTGCCAGCAGGCCAGGGGGCGGCCCTCCCAACTATGGCTACACCTTC.

This clone came up once. This sequence joins TRBV4-1 and TRBJ1-4, with a possible D match to TRBD1 (6 bases). CDR3 length: 17 amino acids. Germline lookup yields CDR1 MGHRA and CDR2 YSYEKL. Trimming cost V 2 bases and J 5 bases, with 18 bases left between them. In DNA, the CDR3 is TGCGCCAGCAGCCAAAACCCCATACAGGGCTGGAATGAAAAACTGTTTTTT. Translation: CASSQNPIQGWNEKLFF.

The chain joins TRBV10-3 to TRBJ1-6, with TRBD1 matching 8 bases. CDR1 is ENHRY and CDR2 is SYGVKD in the germline V gene. V shed 5 bases, J shed 5 bases, and the junction held 5 bases outside the gene matches. This CDR3 contains 15 residues. The CDR3 sequence: CAISRTGHHNSPLHF. Here the CDR3 DNA reads TGTGCCATCAGTCGGACAGGGCACCATAATTCACCCCTCCACTTT.

The rearrangement uses TRBV28 and TRBJ2-3; possible D gene TRBD2, 6 bases. The V end was cut by 5 bases, the J end by 2 bases, with 17 bases between. Looked up from germline, CDR1 is MDHEN and CDR2 is SYDVKM. The CDR3 has 16 amino acids. As DNA, the CDR3 is TGTGCCAGCAGTCCGCTCGGGCGGGGATTCACAGATACGCAGTATTTT. Residues: CASSPLGRGFTDTQYF. Looking up the rest from reference TRBV28 and TRBJ2-3 gives the full variable domain: DVKVTQSSRYLVKRTGEKVFLECVQDMDHENMFWYRQDPGLGLRLIYFSYDVKMKEKGDIPEGYSVSREKKERFSLILESASTNQTSMYLCASSPLGRGFTDTQYFGPGTRLTVL.

This chain connects TRBV5-6 to TRBJ1-1; no clear D gene. The length of the CDR3 is 13 residues. Germline CDR1 is SGHDT and CDR2 is YYEEEE. The V and J ends lost 2 bases and 3 bases respectively, with 8 bases between them. The CDR3 is CASSFPGYTEAFF. As DNA, the CDR3 is TGTGCCAGCAGCTTTCCAGGCTACACTGAAGCTTTCTTT.

The chain employs TRBV3-1 (or the pseudogene TRBV3-2) and TRBJ1-2; D not certain. This CDR3 contains 13 residues. Germline values: CDR1 LGHDT, CDR2 YNNKEL (reference sequence). V was clipped by 0 bases and J by 8 bases, with 10 bases between them. This CDR3 reads CASSQDGVRGYTF. The CDR3 DNA reads TGTGCCAGCAGCCAAGATGGGGTACGAGGCTACACCTTC.

This clone was observed once. V usage is TRBV4-1 and J usage is TRBJ1-2; D gene uncertain. The CDR3 consists of 15 residues. Trimming removed 1 base from V and 7 bases from J, with 16 bases in between. Germline values: CDR1 MGHRA, CDR2 YSYEKL. CDR3 region: CASSQVPPRNIGYTF. CDR3 DNA sequence: TGCGCCAGCAGCCAAGTCCCTCCTAGGAATATTGGCTACACCTTC.

The chain employs TRBV12-5 and TRBJ2-2; D may be TRBD2 (5 bases). This CDR3 is 13 amino acids long. Germline V gives CDR1 LGHNT, CDR2 FRNRAP. The V end was cut by 3 bases, the J end by 4 bases, with 6 bases between. The CDR3 nucleotides are TGTGCTAGTGGTTTTGCGGGCACCGGGGAGCTGTTTTTT. This codes for CASGFAGTGELFF.

This clone has just a few counts. The genes are TRBV7-9 and TRBJ1-1; TRBD1 matches at 7 bases. CDR1 is SEHNR and CDR2 is FQNEAQ in the germline V gene (reference sequence). This CDR3 spans 11 amino acids. Trimming took 8 bases from V and 8 from J; bases not matched to a gene: 5. CDR3 protein: CASDETGEAFF. The CDR3, as DNA: TGTGCCAGCGATGAGACAGGGGAAGCTTTCTTT.

CDR3 DNA sequence: TGTGCCTGGAGCGAAACCAGGGGCTACACCTTC. Amino acid sequence: CAWSETRGYTF. This rearrangement joins TRBV30 to TRBJ1-2; D is uncertain. The germline CDR1 and CDR2 sequences are GTSNPN and SVGIG (reference sequence). The V and J ends lost 3 bases and 8 bases respectively, with 10 bases between them. The length of the CDR3 is 11 residues.